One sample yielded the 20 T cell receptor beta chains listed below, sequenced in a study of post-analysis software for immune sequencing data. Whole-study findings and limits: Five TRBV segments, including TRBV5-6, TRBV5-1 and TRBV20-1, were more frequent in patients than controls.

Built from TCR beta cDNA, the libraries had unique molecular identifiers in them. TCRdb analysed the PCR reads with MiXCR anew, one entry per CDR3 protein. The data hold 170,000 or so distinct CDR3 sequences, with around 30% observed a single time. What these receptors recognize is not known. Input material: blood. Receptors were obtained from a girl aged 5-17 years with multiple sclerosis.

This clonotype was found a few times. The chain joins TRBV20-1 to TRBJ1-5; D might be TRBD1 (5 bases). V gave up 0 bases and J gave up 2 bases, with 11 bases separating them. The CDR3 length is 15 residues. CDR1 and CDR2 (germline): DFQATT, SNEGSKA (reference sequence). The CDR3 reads CSAREGGEGNQPQHF. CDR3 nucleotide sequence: TGCAGTGCTAGAGAGGGGGGAGAAGGCAATCAGCCCCAGCATTTT.

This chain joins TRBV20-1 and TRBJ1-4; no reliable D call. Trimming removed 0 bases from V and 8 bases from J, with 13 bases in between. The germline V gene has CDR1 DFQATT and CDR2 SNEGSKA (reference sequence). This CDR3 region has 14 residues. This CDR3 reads CSARDMGFKEKLFF. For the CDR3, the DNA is TGCAGTGCTAGAGATATGGGGTTTAAAGAAAAACTGTTTTTT.

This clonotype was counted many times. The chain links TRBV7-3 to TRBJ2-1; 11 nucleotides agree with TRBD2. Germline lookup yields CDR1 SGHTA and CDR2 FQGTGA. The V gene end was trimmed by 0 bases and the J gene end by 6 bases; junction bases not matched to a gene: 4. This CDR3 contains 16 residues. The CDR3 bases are TGTGCCAGCAGCTTAACATTTAGCGGGAGGGTCAATGAGCAGTTCTTC. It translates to CASSLTFSGRVNEQFF.

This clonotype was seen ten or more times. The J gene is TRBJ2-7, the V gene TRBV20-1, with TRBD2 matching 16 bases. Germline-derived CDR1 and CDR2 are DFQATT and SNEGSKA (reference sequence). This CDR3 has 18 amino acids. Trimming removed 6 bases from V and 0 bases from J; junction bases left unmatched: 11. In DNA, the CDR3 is TGCAGTGCGCGAGGCCTTGGGACTAGCGGGAGGGCCTCCTACGAGCAGTACTTC. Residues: CSARGLGTSGRASYEQYF.

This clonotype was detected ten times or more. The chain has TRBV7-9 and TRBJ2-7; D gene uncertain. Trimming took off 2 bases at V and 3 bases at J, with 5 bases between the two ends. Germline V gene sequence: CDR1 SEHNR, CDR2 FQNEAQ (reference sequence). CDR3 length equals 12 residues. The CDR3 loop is CASSLRDYEQYF. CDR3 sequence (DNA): TGTGCCAGCAGCTTAAGGGACTACGAGCAGTACTTC.

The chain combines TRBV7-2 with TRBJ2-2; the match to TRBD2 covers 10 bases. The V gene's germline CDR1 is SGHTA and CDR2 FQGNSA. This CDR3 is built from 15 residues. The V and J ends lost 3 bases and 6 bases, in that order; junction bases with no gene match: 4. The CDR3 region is CASSFKLAGSGELFF. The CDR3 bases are TGTGCCAGCAGCTTTAAACTAGCGGGATCCGGGGAGCTGTTTTTT.

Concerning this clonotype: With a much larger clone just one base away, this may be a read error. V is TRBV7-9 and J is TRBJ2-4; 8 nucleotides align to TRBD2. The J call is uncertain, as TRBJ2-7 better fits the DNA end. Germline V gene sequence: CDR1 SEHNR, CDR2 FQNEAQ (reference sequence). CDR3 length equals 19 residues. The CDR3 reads CASSFGPRIPGGPWYEQYF. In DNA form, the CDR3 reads TGTGCCAGCAGCTTTGGCCCCAGAATCCCGGGAGGGCCTTGGTACGAGCAGTACTTC.

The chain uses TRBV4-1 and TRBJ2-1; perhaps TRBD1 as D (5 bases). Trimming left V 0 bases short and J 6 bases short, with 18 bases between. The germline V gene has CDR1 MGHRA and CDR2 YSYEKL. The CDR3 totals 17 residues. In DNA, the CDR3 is TGCGCCAGCAGCCAAGATTACCAGGGATCCCTCGGCAATGAGCAGTTCTTC. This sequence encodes CASSQDYQGSLGNEQFF.

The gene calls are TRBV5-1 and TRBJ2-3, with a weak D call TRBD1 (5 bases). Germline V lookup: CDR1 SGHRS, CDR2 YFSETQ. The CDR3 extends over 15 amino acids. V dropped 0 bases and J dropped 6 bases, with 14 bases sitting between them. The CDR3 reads CASSLGFGARDTQYF. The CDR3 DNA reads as TGCGCCAGCAGCTTGGGATTTGGGGCTAGGGATACGCAGTATTTT. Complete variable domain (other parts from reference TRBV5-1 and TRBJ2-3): KAGVTQTPRYLIKTRGQQVTLSCSPISGHRSVSWYQQTPGQGLQFLFEYFSETQRNKGNFPGRFSGRQFSNSRSEMNVSTLELGDSALYLCASSLGFGARDTQYFGPGTRLTVL.

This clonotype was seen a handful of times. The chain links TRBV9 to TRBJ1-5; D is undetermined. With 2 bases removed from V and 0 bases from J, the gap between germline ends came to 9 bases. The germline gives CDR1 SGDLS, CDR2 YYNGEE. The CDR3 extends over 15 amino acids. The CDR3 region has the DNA TGTGCCAGCAGCGTGGGCAGCAATAGCAATCAGCCCCAGCATTTT. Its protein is CASSVGSNSNQPQHF.

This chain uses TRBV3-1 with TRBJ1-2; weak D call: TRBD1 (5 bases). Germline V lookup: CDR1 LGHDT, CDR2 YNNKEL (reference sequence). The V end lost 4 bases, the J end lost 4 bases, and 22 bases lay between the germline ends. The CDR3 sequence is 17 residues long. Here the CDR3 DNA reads TGTGCCAGCAGCCCCGGGACCGGGACCTCCGGAGTCTATGGCTACACCTTC. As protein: CASSPGTGTSGVYGYTF.

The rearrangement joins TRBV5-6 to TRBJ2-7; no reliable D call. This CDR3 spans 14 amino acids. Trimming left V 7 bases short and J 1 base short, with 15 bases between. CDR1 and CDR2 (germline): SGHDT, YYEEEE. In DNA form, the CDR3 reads TGTGCCAGCTGCCCCCGACCTGATTCCTACGAGCAGTACTTC. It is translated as CASCPRPDSYEQYF.

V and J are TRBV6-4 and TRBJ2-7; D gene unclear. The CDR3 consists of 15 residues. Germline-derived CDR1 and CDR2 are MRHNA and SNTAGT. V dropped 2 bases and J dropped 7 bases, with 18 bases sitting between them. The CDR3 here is CASSDEANSYNEQYF. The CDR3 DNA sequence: TGTGCCAGCAGTGACGAGGCCAACTCCTACAATGAGCAGTACTTC.

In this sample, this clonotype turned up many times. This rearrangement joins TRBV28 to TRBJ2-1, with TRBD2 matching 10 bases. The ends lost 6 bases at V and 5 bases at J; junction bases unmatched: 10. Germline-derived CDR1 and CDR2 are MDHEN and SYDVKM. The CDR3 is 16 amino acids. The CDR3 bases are TGTGCCAGCAGCTTTACCCGGACTAGCGGCCACAATGAGCAGTTCTTC. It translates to CASSFTRTSGHNEQFF.

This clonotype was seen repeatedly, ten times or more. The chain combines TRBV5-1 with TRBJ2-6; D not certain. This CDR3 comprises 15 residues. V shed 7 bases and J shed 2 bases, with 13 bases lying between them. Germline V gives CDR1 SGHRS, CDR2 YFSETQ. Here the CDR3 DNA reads TGCGCCAGCGCCCGGTTATCCCCTGGGGCCAACGTCCTGACTTTC. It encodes CASARLSPGANVLTF.

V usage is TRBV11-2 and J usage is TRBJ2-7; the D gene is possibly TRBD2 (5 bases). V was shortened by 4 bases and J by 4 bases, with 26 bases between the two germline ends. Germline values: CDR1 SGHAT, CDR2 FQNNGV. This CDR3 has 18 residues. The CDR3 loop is CASSSVRAEPGEFYEQYF. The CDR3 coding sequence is TGTGCCAGCAGCTCGGTGCGGGCGGAACCTGGGGAGTTTTACGAGCAGTACTTC.

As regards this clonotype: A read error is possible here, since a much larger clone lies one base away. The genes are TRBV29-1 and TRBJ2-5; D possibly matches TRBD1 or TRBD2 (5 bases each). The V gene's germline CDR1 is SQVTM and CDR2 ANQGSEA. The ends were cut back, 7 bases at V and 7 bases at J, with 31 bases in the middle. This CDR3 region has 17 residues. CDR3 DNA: TGCAGCGCCCCCCTGGGGCAGGCGACCCTAACTAGGATGACCCAGTACTTC. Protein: CSAPLGQATLTRMTQYF.

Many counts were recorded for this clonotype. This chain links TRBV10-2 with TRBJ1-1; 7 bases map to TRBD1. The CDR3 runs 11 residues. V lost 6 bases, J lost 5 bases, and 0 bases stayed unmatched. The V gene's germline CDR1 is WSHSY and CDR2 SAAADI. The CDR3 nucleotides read TGCGCCAGCAGGGGACAGACTGAAGCTTTCTTT. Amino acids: CASRGQTEAFF.

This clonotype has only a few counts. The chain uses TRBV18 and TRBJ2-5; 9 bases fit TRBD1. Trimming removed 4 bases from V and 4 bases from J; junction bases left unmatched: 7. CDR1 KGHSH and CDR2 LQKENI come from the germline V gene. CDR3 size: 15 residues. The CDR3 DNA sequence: TGTGCCAGCTCACAGGAAACAGGGGGCCGAGAGACCCAGTACTTC. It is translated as CASSQETGGRETQYF.

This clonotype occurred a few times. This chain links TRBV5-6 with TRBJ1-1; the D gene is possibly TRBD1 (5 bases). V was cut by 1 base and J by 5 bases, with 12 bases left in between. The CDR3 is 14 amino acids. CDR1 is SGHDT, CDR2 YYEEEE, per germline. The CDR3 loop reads CASSLQRGVTEAFF. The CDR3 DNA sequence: TGTGCCAGCAGCTTGCAGAGAGGGGTTACTGAAGCTTTCTTT.